This TCR beta chain derives from a study of vaccination and CD4 T cells after COVID-19 (dated by TCRdb to 2021 to 2024). A note on the overall study: Convalescent patients had a positive SARS-CoV-2 result on nasal swab PCR, and of these patients, nine had mild disease and one had severe disease. Post-vaccine blood samples were collected a median of around 10 weeks after the second vaccine dose, ranging from 14 to 241 days. In 10 COVID-19 convalescent patients and 4 infection-naive healthy vaccine recipients, the spike-specific CD4+ TCR repertoire before mRNA vaccination was compared with the repertoire after mRNA vaccination. The convalescent cohort comprised six males and four females, including two Hispanic individuals, seven Caucasians, two Asians and one multiracial person. Participants received two doses of either the Pfizer-BioNTech BNT162b2 vaccine (n=8) or the Moderna mRNA-1273 vaccine (n=2). In control cultures, a CEFX viral epitope pool was used as positive control, an HIV-1 Nef peptide pool was used as negative control, or no peptide was added. Post-COVID blood samples from convalescent patients were collected a median of roughly 100 days after diagnosis, with a range of roughly 35 to 180 days. The cultures were stimulated with overlapping spike peptide pools from SARS-CoV-2 and from the common cold coronaviruses HCoV-NL63, HCoV-OC43 and HCoV-229E.

Including cysteine and phenylalanine, the CDR3 has 15 amino acids. Only the CDR3 part of the read is kept: 45 bases, read in frame from the first base. V is pruned by 5 bases and J by 5 bases, leaving 8 bases of the junction without a gene match. CDR1 and CDR2 are read off the germline V gene (reference sequence) as MNHEY and SMNVEV. Note on this clonotype: Its recognized antigen is unknown. No much larger clone exists at a distance of one base, and base qualities are not known.

Summary of the overall study and its limitations: The median count of SARS-CoV-2-reactive clonotypes went up from under 25 after infection to approximately 40 after vaccination, although the change was not significant. In convalescent patients, a median roughly 85% of post-vaccine SARS-CoV-2-reactive clones were detected only after vaccination, suggesting vaccine-specific priming. Nearly all vaccine-specific clones in convalescent patients (304 of 307) were mono-reactive for SARS-CoV-2 spike rather than cross-reactive with common cold coronaviruses. Only a relatively small number of convalescent patients were included in the study, and early timepoints following natural infection were not analyzed.

Library preparation used PCR. DNA from cultured CD4+ T cells was subjected to TCR sequencing with the Oncomine TCR Beta short-read assay at the Johns Hopkins FTIC core. Genomic DNA was extracted from the cultured CD4+ T cells with the QIAamp micro DNA kit. Oncomine TCR Beta libraries made from cultured CD4+ T cells were pooled using unique dual indexes and sequenced on an Illumina iSeq 100. On the authors' methods: Non-productive sequences were filtered out, and CDR3s that did not start with C, did not end with F or W, or were shorter than 7 amino acids were discarded. The MANAFEST web application was used to identify antigen-specific clonotypes by comparing peptide-stimulated wells against reference wells and other culture wells. An FDR below 0.05, an odds ratio above 5, and a productive frequency above 0.1% in at least two of three replicate wells were required for clones to be considered positive. A clonotype was classed as cross-reactive if the clonotype showed significant expansion both in SARS-CoV-2 spike wells and in at least one common cold coronavirus spike condition. Similarity between CDR3 sequences was evaluated in R version 3.6.1 using Levenshtein distances (stringdist) and unrooted phylogenetic trees (ape). TCRdb passed the public sequencing reads through fastp at Q25 and MiXCR, retaining productive beta sequences. All rows with the same CDR3 protein become a single entry with the most common DNA and genes. TCRdb assigned the V and J calls; the authors' analysis was not used. A total of almost 20,000 distinct CDR3 sequences appear in this sample, 45% to 55% of them only once. Of the sample, around 7% falls within the top ten clones.

Taken with the paper, the label for treatment or condition translates to: roughly ten-day PBMC culture with coronavirus spike peptide pools or control peptides (ViraFEST assay). To expand antigen-specific T cells with peptide pools and then pick out the expanded clonotypes through TCR sequencing, the study relied on the ViraFEST assay. The convalescent patients' positive SARS-CoV-2 PCR tests fell between March and December 2020, which was before the Alpha, Beta and Delta variants emerged in the United States. Around 2 million PBMCs per well were cultured in IMDM with roughly 5% human AB serum and approximately 10 IU/ml IL-2, plus 10 ug/ml peptide pools. Half of the culture medium was replaced with fresh IL-2-containing medium on days 3 and 7. After approximately 10 days of culture, CD4+ T cells were isolated by negative selection using the EasySep CD4+ T cell isolation kit. Ficoll-Paque Plus gradient centrifugation was used to isolate PBMCs from whole blood, and the isolated PBMCs were then either used fresh or cryopreserved at -140C. Each culture condition was generally run in triplicate wells.

The receptor was derived from a human donor who had recovered from COVID-19. Sequenced material: CD4+ T cells from blood, cultured in vitro. The V and J genes are TRBV27 and TRBJ2-2, and TRBD1 matches 7 of the central bases. The CDR3 sequence is CASSLRQGYTGELFF. The nucleotide sequence is given as TGTGCCAGCAGTCTTAGACAGGGTTATACCGGGGAGCTGTTTTTT.